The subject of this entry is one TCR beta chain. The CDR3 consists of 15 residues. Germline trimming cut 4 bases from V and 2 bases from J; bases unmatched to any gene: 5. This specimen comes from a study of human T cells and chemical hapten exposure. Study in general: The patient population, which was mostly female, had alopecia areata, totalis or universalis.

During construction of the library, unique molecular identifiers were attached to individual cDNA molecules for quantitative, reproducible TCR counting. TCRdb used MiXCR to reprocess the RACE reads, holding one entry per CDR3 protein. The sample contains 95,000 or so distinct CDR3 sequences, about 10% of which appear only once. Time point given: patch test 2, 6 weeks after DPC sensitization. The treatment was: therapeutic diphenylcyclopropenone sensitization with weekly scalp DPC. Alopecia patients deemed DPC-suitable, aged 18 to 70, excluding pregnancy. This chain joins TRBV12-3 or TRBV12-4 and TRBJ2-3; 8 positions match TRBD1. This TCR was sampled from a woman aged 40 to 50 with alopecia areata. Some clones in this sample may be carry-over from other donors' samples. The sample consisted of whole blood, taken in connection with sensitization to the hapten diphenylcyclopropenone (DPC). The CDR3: CASSSRTGTTDTQYF. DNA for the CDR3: TGTGCCAGCAGTTCGAGGACAGGGACCACAGATACGCAGTATTTT.